The 18 T cell receptor beta chains below come from one sample, sequenced in a study of blood T cell repertoires in COVID-19. Using immunoSEQ multiplex PCR, the repertoire was profiled, and TCRdb retains in-frame clones only, with some absent. Seen here are about 32,000 clones, 91% observed once, and the top ten hold approximately 3.7%. Sequenced input: peripheral blood. All receptors come from a man in his 60s with acute or convalescent COVID-19.

The chain employs TRBV19 and TRBJ1-2; 9 bases line up with TRBD1. Per the germline V gene, CDR1 is LNHDA and CDR2 is SQIVND (reference sequence). Unmatched junction bases numbered 8, after V lost 7 bases and J lost 5 bases. The CDR3 is 14 amino acids. The CDR3 region is CASTPGQGFYGYTF. CDR3 nucleotide sequence: TGTGCCAGTACCCCGGGACAGGGCTTTTATGGCTACACCTTC.

This chain joins TRBV5-1 and TRBJ1-6; 10 bases align to TRBD1. V lost 4 bases and J lost 7; bases outside the gene matches: 5. Per germline, CDR1 SGHRS and CDR2 YFSETQ. The CDR3 totals 15 residues. This CDR3 reads CASSLGTGDNSPLHF. The CDR3 coding sequence is TGCGCCAGCAGCCTAGGGACAGGGGACAATTCACCCCTCCACTTT. Variable domain in full (rest from reference TRBV5-1 and TRBJ1-6): KAGVTQTPRYLIKTRGQQVTLSCSPISGHRSVSWYQQTPGQGLQFLFEYFSETQRNKGNFPGRFSGRQFSNSRSEMNVSTLELGDSALYLCASSLGTGDNSPLHFGNGTRLTVT.

The CDR3 DNA is TGTGCCAGCAGGACAGGCGGAGATTCACCCCTCCACTTT. Translating gives CASRTGGDSPLHF. V gene TRBV12-3 or TRBV12-4 combines with J gene TRBJ1-6; TRBD1 is a possible D gene (6 bases). The CDR3 sequence is 13 residues long. Trimming removed 6 bases from V and 8 bases from J, with 11 bases in between.

This chain links TRBV5-6 with TRBJ1-2; D is undetermined. The V end was cut by 2 bases, the J end by 4 bases, with 15 bases between. The CDR3 contains 15 residues. Looked up from germline, CDR1 is SGHDT and CDR2 is YYEEEE. In nucleotides, the CDR3 is TGTGCCAGCAGCTTTCTAAGCGGGCTGGCCTATGGCTACACCTTC. Amino acid sequence: CASSFLSGLAYGYTF.

J is TRBJ1-4 and V is TRBV7-2; D gene uncertain. The CDR3 spans 12 residues. Germline CDR1 is SGHTA and CDR2 is FQGNSA. V was trimmed by 5 bases and J by 6 bases, leaving 7 bases between them. The CDR3 DNA sequence: TGTGCCAGCAGCCTCCTCCATGAAAAACTGTTTTTT. This translates into CASSLLHEKLFF.

The genes are TRBV6-5 and TRBJ2-3, with a weak D call TRBD2 (6 bases). The CDR3 extends over 15 amino acids. Deletions cut 5 bases from V and 2 bases from J, with 14 bases between. From germline, CDR1 is MNHEY and CDR2 SVGAGI. The CDR3 DNA sequence: TGTGCCAGCAGTCTACCCCCGGGAGCCACAGATACGCAGTATTTT. Translation gives CASSLPPGATDTQYF.

This clone was found once. This rearrangement joins TRBV5-5 to TRBJ1-4; D is ambiguous. The CDR3 contains 12 residues. The V and J ends lost 2 bases and 8 bases respectively, with 7 bases between them. The V gene's germline CDR1 is SGHKS and CDR2 YYEKEE (reference sequence). CDR3 loop: CASSFPMEKLFF. The CDR3 DNA reads as TGTGCCAGCAGCTTTCCTATGGAAAAACTGTTTTTT.

V and J are TRBV18 and TRBJ1-5, with D perhaps matching TRBD1 (6 bases). CDR1 KGHSH and CDR2 LQKENI come from the germline V gene. The V end lost 2 bases, the J end lost 0 bases, and 14 bases lay between the germline ends. The CDR3 spans 17 residues. This CDR3 reads CASSPGSQGNSNQPQHF. CDR3 bases: TGTGCCAGCTCACCAGGGTCGCAGGGGAATAGCAATCAGCCCCAGCATTTT.

The rearrangement joins TRBV7-3 to TRBJ1-2; D perhaps matches TRBD1 (6 bases). CDR1 and CDR2 from the germline V gene are SGHTA and FQGTGA. CDR3 length equals 13 residues. V lost 6 bases and J lost 8, with 16 bases in between. CDR3 region: CASRQDSSGGYTF. The CDR3 region has the DNA TGTGCCAGCAGACAGGACAGTTCTGGCGGCTACACCTTC.

This clone has just a few counts. V and J are TRBV4-3 and TRBJ1-4, with D maybe TRBD1 (5 bases). V shed 0 bases and J shed 4 bases, with 9 bases lying between them. Germline-derived CDR1 and CDR2 are LGHNA and YSLEER. The CDR3 extends over 15 amino acids. CDR3 region: CASSQDRQGNEKLFF. The CDR3, as DNA: TGCGCCAGCAGCCAAGATAGGCAGGGTAATGAAAAACTGTTTTTT.

CDR3 coding DNA: TGCGCCAGCAGCCAAGCTTATCCGGGGGTTCGGTCCTACGAGCAGTACTTC. Translating it yields CASSQAYPGVRSYEQYF. The chain has TRBV4-3 and TRBJ2-7; D is perhaps TRBD2 (6 bases). Trimming removed 1 base from V and 1 base from J, with 17 bases in between. Germline V gene data show CDR1 as LGHNA and CDR2 as YSLEER. This CDR3 is built from 17 residues.

J is TRBJ1-6 and V is TRBV3-1 (or the pseudogene TRBV3-2); D not certain. The CDR3 loop spans 15 amino acids. V was shortened by 2 bases and J by 7 bases, with 12 bases between the two germline ends. Germline V CDR1 and CDR2: LGHDT, YNNKEL (reference sequence). The CDR3 coding sequence is TGTGCCAGCAGCCAACGGGTCTTCTTAAATTCACCCCTCCACTTT. Protein: CASSQRVFLNSPLHF.

This sequence joins TRBV18 and TRBJ2-7; D unclear. CDR3 size: 12 residues. The germline CDR1 and CDR2 sequences are KGHSH and LQKENI. V was clipped by 3 bases and J by 6 bases, with 9 bases between them. CDR3 nucleotide sequence: TGTGCCAGCTCACCCCAGGTAGGCGAGCAGTACGTC. Translated, it gives CASSPQVGEQYV.

V gene TRBV29-1 combines with J gene TRBJ2-1, with unresolved D. V was cut by 4 bases and J by 9 bases, with 16 bases left in between. This CDR3 is built from 13 residues. Germline V gene data show CDR1 as SQVTM and CDR2 as ANQGSEA. CDR3 region: CSVGAYSSGEQFF. CDR3 nucleotides: TGCAGCGTTGGAGCTTATAGCTCTGGTGAGCAGTTCTTC.

The rearrangement joins TRBV6-5 to TRBJ1-2; D perhaps matches TRBD1 (6 bases). CDR1 MNHEY and CDR2 SVGAGI come from the germline V gene. The CDR3 is 15 amino acids. V was shortened by 2 bases and J by 1 base, with 11 bases between the two germline ends. This CDR3 is CASSYGQGYNYGYTF. The CDR3 DNA sequence: TGTGCCAGCAGTTACGGCCAGGGGTATAACTATGGCTACACCTTC.

The chain joins TRBV9 to TRBJ2-7, with 10 nucleotides matching TRBD1. V lost 0 bases, J lost 2 bases, and 5 bases stayed unmatched. The CDR3 is made up of 16 amino acids. Germline lookup yields CDR1 SGDLS and CDR2 YYNGEE. CDR3 bases: TGTGCCAGCAGCGTAGGCGCCGGGACAGGGGCCTACGAGCAGTACTTC. Its translation: CASSVGAGTGAYEQYF.

The V gene is TRBV5-1, the J gene TRBJ1-3, with TRBD1 matching 7 bases. The CDR3 is 18 amino acids. The V segment lost 0 bases and the J segment 0 bases; nucleotides outside the gene matches: 9. Germline-derived CDR1 and CDR2 are SGHRS and YFSETQ. DNA for the CDR3: TGCGCCAGCAGCTTGGGTCCAGGGGGTGTCCGCTCTGGAAACACCATATATTTT. Translation gives CASSLGPGGVRSGNTIYF.

This chain links TRBV6-2 or TRBV6-3 with TRBJ1-5, with D perhaps matching TRBD1 (6 bases). V shed 0 bases and J shed 5 bases, with 26 bases lying between them. The germline V gene has CDR1 MNHEY and CDR2 SVGEGT. The CDR3 length is 20 residues. CDR3 region: CASSYSPYRDKGLMDQPQHF. In DNA, the CDR3 is TGTGCCAGCAGTTACTCGCCCTACAGGGACAAGGGGCTCATGGATCAGCCCCAGCATTTT.